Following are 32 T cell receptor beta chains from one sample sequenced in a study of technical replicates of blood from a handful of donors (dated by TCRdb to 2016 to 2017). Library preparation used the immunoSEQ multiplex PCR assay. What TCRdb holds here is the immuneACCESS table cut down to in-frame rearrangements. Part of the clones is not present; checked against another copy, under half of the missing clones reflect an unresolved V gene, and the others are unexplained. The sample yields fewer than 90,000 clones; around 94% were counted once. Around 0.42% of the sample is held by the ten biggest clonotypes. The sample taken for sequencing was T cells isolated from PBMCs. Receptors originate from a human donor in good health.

CDR3 in amino acids: CASSPSGANVLTF. In DNA form, the CDR3 reads TGTGCCAGCAGCCCGTCTGGGGCCAACGTCCTGACTTTC. V gene TRBV14 combines with J gene TRBJ2-6; D unclear. Trimming took 4 bases from V and 1 from J, leaving 2 bases between them. CDR1 SGHDN and CDR2 FVKESK come from the germline V gene. CDR3 size: 13 residues.

CDR3 residues: CASSLGQGITIYF. CDR3 DNA sequence: TGTGCCAGCAGTTTGGGACAGGGCATCACCATATATTTT. V and J are TRBV28 and TRBJ1-3; TRBD1 matches 9 bases. Trimming cost V 3 bases and J 9 bases; bases outside gene matches: 3. Germline CDR1 MDHEN, CDR2 SYDVKM. The CDR3 has 13 residues.

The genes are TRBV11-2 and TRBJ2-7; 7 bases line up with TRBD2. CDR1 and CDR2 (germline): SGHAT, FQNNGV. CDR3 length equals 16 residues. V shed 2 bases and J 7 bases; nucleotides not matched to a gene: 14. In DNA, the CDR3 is TGTGCCAGCAGCTTACTTTACGCTAGCGGCAAAGGGGAGCAGTACTTC. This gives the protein CASSLLYASGKGEQYF.

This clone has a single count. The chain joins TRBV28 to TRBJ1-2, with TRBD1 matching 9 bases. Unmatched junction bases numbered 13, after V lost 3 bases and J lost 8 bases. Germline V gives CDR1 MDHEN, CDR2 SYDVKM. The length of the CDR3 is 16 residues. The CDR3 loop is CASSFPSLRDRVGYTF. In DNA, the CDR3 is TGTGCCAGCAGTTTCCCCTCCCTCCGGGACAGGGTAGGCTACACCTTC.

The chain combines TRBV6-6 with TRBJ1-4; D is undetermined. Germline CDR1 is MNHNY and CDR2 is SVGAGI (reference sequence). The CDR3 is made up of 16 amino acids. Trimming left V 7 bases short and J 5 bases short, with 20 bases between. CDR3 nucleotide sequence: TGTGCCAGCACCTATAGCATGGGTAGAGGGAATGAAAAACTGTTTTTT. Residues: CASTYSMGRGNEKLFF.

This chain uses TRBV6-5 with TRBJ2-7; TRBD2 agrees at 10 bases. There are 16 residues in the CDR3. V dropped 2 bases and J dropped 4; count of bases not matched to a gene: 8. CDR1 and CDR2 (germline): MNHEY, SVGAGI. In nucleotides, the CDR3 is TGTGCCAGCAGTTACGGTATAAGGACTAGCGGATACGAGCAGTACTTC. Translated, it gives CASSYGIRTSGYEQYF.

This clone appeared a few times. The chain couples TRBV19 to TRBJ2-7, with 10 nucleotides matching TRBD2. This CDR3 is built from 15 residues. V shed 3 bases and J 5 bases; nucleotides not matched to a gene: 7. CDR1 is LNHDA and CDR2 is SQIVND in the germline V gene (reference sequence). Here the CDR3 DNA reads TGTGCCAGTAGTATTCTCGCTAGCGGGAGTAACGAGCAGTACTTC. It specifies CASSILASGSNEQYF.

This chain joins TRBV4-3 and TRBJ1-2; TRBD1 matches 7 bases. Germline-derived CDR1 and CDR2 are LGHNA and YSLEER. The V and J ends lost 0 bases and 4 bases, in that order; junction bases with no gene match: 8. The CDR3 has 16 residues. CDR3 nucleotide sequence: TGCGCCAGCAGCCAAGAGGGGACAGAGGCGGGCTATGGCTACACCTTC. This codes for CASSQEGTEAGYGYTF.

CDR3 sequence (DNA): TGTGCCAGCAGCGCAACTAGCGGGCCCACCTACGAGCAGTACTTC. Translating it yields CASSATSGPTYEQYF. The V and J genes are TRBV14 and TRBJ2-7; 9 nucleotides line up with TRBD2. The ends lost 5 bases at V and 2 bases at J; junction bases unmatched: 7. The CDR3 covers 15 residues. Germline CDR1 and CDR2: SGHDN and FVKESK.

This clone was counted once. As DNA, the CDR3 is TGTGCCAGCAGCTTAAAGGGCGGGACCTCCTACAATGAGCAGTTCTTC. This encodes CASSLKGGTSYNEQFF. The chain carries TRBV7-2 and TRBJ2-1, with D possibly TRBD2 on 6 matching bases. Germline CDR1 is SGHTA and CDR2 is FQGNSA. Trimming removed 2 bases at V and 0 bases at J, with 11 bases between. The CDR3 spans 16 residues.

In DNA, the CDR3 is TGCGCCAGCAGCCAAGGGCCAACACCTGGAAACACCATATATTTT. This codes for CASSQGPTPGNTIYF. The chain carries TRBV4-1 and TRBJ1-3; D is undetermined. V was cut by 1 base and J by 2 bases, with 9 bases left in between. CDR3 length equals 15 residues. CDR1 and CDR2 from the germline V gene are MGHRA and YSYEKL.

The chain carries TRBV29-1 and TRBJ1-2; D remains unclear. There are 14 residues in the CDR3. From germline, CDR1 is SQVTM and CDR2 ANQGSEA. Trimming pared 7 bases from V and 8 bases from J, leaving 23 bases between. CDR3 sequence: CSGLFPEARGGYTF. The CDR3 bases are TGCAGCGGACTCTTCCCGGAAGCTCGTGGGGGCTACACCTTC.

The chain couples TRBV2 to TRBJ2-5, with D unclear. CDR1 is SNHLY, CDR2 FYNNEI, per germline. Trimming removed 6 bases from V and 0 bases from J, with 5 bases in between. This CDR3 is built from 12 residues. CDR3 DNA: TGTGCCAGCAGGAGGCACCAAGAGACCCAGTACTTC. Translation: CASRRHQETQYF.

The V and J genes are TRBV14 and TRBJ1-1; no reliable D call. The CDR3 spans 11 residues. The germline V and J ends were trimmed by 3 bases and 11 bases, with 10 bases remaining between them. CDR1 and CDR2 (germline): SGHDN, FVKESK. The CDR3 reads CASSQGRAAFF. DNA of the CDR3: TGTGCCAGCAGCCAGGGCCGTGCTGCTTTCTTT.

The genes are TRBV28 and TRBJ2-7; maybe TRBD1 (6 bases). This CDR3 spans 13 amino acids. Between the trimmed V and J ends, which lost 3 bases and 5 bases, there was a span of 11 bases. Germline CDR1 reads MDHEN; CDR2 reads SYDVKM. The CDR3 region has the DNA TGTGCCAGCAGTTTCGCAGGGGAAAACGAGCAGTACTTC. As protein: CASSFAGENEQYF. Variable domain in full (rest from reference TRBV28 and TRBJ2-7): DVKVTQSSRYLVKRTGEKVFLECVQDMDHENMFWYRQDPGLGLRLIYFSYDVKMKEKGDIPEGYSVSREKKERFSLILESASTNQTSMYLCASSFAGENEQYFGPGTRLTVT.

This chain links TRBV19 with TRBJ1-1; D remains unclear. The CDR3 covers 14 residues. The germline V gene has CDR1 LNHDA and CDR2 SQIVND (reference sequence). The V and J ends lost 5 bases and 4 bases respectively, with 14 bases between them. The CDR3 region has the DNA TGTGCCAGTAGTCCGACTCTAGACGGCACTGAAGCTTTCTTT. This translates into CASSPTLDGTEAFF.

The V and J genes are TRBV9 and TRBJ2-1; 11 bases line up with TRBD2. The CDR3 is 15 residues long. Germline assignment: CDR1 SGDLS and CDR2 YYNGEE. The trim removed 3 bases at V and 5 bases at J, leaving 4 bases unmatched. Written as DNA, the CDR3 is TGTGCCAGCAGCGCGGGACTAGCGGTAAACAATGAGCAGTTCTTC. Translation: CASSAGLAVNNEQFF.

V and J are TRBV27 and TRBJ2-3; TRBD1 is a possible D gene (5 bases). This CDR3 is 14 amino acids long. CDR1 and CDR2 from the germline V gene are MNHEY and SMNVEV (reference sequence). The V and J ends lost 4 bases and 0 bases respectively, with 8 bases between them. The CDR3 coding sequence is TGTGCCAGCAGTTCCAGGGCGAGCACAGATACGCAGTATTTT. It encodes CASSSRASTDTQYF.

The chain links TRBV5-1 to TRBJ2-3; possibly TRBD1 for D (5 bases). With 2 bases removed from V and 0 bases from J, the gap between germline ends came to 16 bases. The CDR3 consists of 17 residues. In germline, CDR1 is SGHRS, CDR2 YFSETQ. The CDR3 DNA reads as TGCGCCAGCAGCTTTCCTCAGGGCGGCTCTAGCACAGATACGCAGTATTTT. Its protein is CASSFPQGGSSTDTQYF. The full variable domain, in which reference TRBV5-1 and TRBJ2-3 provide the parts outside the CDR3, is KAGVTQTPRYLIKTRGQQVTLSCSPISGHRSVSWYQQTPGQGLQFLFEYFSETQRNKGNFPGRFSGRQFSNSRSEMNVSTLELGDSALYLCASSFPQGGSSTDTQYFGPGTRLTVL.

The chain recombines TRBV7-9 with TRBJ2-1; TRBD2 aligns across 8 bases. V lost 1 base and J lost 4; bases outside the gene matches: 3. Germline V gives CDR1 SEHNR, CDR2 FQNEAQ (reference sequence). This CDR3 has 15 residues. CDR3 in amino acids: CASSLEAGEYNEQFF. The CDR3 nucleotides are TGTGCCAGCAGCTTAGAAGCGGGGGAGTACAATGAGCAGTTCTTC.

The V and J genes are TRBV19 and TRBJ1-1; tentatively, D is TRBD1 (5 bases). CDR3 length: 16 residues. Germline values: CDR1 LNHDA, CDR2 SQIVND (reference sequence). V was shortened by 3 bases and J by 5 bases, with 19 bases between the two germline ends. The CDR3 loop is CASSIQGSGVRTEAFF. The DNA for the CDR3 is TGTGCCAGTAGTATCCAGGGTTCTGGGGTAAGGACTGAAGCTTTCTTT.

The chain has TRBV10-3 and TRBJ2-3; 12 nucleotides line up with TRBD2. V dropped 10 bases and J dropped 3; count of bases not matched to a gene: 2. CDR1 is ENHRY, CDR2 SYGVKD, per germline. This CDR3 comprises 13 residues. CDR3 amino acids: CATGLAGTDTQYF. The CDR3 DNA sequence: TGTGCCACCGGACTAGCGGGGACAGATACGCAGTATTTT.

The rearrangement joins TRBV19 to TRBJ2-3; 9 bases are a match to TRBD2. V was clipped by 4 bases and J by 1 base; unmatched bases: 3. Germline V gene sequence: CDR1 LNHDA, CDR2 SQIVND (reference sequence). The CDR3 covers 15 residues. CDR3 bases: TGTGCCAGTAGTACTAGCGGGATAGGCACAGATACGCAGTATTTT. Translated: CASSTSGIGTDTQYF.

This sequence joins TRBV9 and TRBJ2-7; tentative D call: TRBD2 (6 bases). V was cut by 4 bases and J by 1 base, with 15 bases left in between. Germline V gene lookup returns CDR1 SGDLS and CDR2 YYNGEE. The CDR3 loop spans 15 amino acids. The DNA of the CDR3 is TGTGCCAGCAGCCCAGGAGGAGGGCTTTCCTACGAGCAGTACTTC. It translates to CASSPGGGLSYEQYF.

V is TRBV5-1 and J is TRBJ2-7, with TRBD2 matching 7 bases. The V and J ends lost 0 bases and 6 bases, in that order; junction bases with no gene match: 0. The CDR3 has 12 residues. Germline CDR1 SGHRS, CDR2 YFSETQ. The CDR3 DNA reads TGCGCCAGCAGCTTGGCGGGGGGCGAGCAGTACTTC. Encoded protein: CASSLAGGEQYF.

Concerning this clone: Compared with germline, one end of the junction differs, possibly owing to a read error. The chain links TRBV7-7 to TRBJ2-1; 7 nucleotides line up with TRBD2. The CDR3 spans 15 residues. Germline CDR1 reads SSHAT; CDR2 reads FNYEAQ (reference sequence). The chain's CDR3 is CASSYLAGLEYEQFF. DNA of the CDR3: TGTGCTAGCAGCTACTTAGCGGGCTTGGAGTATGAGCAGTTCTTC.

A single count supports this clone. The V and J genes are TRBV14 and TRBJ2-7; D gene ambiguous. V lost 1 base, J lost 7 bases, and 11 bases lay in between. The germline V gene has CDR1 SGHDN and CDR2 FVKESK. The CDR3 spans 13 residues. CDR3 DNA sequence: TGTGCCAGCAGCCAAGTCCGTTTTCGGGAGCAGTACTTC. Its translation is CASSQVRFREQYF.

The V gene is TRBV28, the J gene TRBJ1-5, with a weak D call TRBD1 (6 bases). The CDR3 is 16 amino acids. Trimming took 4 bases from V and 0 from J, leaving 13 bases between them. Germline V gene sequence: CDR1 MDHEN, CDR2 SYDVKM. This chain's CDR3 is CASSYTGSYSNQPQHF. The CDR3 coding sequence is TGTGCCAGCAGTTACACAGGGAGCTATAGCAATCAGCCCCAGCATTTT. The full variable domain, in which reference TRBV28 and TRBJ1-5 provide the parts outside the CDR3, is DVKVTQSSRYLVKRTGEKVFLECVQDMDHENMFWYRQDPGLGLRLIYFSYDVKMKEKGDIPEGYSVSREKKERFSLILESASTNQTSMYLCASSYTGSYSNQPQHFGDGTRLSIL.

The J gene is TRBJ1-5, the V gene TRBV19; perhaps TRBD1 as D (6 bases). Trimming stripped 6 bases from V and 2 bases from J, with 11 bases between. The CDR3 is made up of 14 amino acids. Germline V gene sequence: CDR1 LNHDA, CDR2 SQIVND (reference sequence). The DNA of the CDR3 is TGTGCCAGTAGATTTGCAGGGGGCAATCAGCCCCAGCATTTT. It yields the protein CASRFAGGNQPQHF.

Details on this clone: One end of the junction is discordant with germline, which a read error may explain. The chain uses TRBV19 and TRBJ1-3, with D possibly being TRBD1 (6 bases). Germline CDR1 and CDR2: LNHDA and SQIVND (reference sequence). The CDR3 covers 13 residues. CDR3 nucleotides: TGTGCCAGTAGTATAGCCCAAGGCAGGGGTCTAGACTTT. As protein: CASSIAQGRGLDF.

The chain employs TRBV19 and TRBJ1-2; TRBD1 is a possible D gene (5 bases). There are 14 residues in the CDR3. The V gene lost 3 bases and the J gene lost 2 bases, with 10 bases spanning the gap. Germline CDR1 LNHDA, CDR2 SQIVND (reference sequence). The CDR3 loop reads CASSMGQFNYGYTF. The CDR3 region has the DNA TGTGCCAGTAGTATGGGGCAGTTCAACTATGGCTACACCTTC.

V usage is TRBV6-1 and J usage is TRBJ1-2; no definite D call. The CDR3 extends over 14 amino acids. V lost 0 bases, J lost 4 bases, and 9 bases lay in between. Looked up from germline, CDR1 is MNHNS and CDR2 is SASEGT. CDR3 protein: CASSEARGIYGYTF. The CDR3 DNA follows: TGTGCCAGCAGTGAAGCGCGCGGAATCTATGGCTACACCTTC.